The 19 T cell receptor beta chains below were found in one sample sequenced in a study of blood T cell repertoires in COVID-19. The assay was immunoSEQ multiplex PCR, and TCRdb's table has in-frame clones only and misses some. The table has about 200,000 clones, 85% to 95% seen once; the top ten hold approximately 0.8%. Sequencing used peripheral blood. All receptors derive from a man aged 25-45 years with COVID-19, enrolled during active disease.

The CDR3 protein is CASSGGTSGSYEQYF. CDR3 DNA: TGTGCCAGCAGCGGCGGGACTAGCGGGTCTTACGAGCAGTACTTC. The V gene is TRBV13, the J gene TRBJ2-7, with 12 bases fitting TRBD2. CDR3 size: 15 residues. J lost 4 bases, V lost 5 bases, and 6 bases had no gene match. Germline lookup yields CDR1 PRHDT and CDR2 FYEKMQ (reference sequence).

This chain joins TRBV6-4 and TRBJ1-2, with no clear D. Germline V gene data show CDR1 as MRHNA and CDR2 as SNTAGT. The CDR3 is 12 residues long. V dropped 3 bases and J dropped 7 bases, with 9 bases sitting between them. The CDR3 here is CASSEQGGGYTF. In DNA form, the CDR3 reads TGTGCCAGCAGTGAACAAGGCGGTGGCTACACCTTC.

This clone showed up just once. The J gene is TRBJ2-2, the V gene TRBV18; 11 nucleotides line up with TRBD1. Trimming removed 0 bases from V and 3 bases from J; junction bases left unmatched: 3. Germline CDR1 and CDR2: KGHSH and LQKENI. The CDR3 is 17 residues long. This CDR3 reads CASSPPGQGAHTGELFF. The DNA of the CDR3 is TGTGCCAGCTCACCACCCGGACAGGGGGCGCACACCGGGGAGCTGTTTTTT.

CDR3 sequence: CASSTRQGGGQPQHF. CDR3 nucleotide sequence: TGTGCCAGCAGTACTCGACAGGGGGGGGGTCAGCCCCAGCATTTT. V gene TRBV27 combines with J gene TRBJ1-5, with 9 bases matching TRBD1. The CDR3 is 15 amino acids. Germline V CDR1 and CDR2: MNHEY, SMNVEV (reference sequence). V was pared by 5 bases and J by 6 bases, with 8 bases of the junction left unmatched.

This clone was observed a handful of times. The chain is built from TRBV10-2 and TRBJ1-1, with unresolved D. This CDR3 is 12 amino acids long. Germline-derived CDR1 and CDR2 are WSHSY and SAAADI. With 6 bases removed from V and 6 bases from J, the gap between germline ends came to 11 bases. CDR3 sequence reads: CASSDKISEAFF. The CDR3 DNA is TGCGCCAGCAGCGACAAAATATCTGAAGCTTTCTTT.

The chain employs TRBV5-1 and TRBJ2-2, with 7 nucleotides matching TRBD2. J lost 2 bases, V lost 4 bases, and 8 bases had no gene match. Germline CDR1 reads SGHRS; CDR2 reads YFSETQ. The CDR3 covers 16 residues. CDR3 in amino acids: CASSQSSGANTGELFF. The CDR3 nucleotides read TGCGCCAGCAGCCAATCCAGCGGGGCAAACACCGGGGAGCTGTTTTTT.

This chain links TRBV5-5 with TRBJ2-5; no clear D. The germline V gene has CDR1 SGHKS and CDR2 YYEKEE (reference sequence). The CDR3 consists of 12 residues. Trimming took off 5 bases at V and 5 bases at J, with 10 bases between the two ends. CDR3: CASRIDKETQYF. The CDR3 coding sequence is TGTGCCAGCAGAATAGACAAGGAGACCCAGTACTTC.

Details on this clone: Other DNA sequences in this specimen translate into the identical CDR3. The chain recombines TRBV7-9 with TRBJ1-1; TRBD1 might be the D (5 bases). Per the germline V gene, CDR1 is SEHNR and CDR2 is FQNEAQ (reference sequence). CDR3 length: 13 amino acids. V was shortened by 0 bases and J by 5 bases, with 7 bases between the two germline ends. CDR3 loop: CASSLAPGTEAFF. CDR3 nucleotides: TGTGCCAGCAGCTTAGCCCCAGGGACTGAAGCTTTCTTT.

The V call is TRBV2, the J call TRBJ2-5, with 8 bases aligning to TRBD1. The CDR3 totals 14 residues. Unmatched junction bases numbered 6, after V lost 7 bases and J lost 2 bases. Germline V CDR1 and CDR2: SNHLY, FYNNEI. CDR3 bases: TGTGCCAGCACCCTGGACAGGGCACAAGAGACCCAGTACTTC. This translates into CASTLDRAQETQYF.

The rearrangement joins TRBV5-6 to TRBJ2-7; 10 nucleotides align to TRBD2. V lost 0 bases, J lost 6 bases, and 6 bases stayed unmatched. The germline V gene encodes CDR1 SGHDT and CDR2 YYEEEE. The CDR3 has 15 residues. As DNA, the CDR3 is TGTGCCAGCAGCTTGGGATCGGGACTAGCGATCGAGCAGTACTTC. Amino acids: CASSLGSGLAIEQYF.

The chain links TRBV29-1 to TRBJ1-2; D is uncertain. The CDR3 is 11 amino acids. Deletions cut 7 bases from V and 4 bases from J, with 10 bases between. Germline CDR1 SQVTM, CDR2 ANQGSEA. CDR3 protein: CSADGVYGYTF. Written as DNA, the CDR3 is TGCAGCGCCGACGGGGTCTATGGCTACACCTTC.

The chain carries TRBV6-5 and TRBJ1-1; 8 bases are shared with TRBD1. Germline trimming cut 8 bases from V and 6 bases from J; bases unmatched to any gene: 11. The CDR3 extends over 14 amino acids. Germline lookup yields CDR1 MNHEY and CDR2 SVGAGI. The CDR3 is CASRTGSVIAEAFF. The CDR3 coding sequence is TGTGCCAGCCGGACAGGGAGTGTGATAGCTGAAGCTTTCTTT.

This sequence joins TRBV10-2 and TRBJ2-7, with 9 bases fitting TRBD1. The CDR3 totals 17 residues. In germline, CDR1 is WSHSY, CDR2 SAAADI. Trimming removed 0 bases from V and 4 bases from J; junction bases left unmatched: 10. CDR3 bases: TGCGCCAGCAGTGAGTCAGGGGTGGGGACAGGGAATTACGAGCAGTACTTC. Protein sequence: CASSESGVGTGNYEQYF.

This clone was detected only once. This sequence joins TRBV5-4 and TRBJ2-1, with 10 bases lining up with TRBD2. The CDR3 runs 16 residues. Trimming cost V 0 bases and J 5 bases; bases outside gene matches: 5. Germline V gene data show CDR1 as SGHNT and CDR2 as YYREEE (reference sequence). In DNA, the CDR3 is TGTGCCAGCAGCTTGGAAGCGGGGGGGCCAAACAATGAGCAGTTCTTC. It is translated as CASSLEAGGPNNEQFF.

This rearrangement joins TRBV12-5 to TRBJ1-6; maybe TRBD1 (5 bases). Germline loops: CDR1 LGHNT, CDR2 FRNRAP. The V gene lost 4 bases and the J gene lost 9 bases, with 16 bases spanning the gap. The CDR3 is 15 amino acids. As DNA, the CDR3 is TGTGCTAGTGGTTCGGGTCAGGGTGTACCTTCACCCCTCCACTTT. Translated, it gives CASGSGQGVPSPLHF.

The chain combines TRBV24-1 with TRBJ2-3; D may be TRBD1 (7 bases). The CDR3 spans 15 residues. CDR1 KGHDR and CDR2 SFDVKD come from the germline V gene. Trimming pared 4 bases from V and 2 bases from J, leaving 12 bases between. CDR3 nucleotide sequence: TGTGCCACCAGTGAGGGCAGGGGGGTCACAGATACGCAGTATTTT. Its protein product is CATSEGRGVTDTQYF.

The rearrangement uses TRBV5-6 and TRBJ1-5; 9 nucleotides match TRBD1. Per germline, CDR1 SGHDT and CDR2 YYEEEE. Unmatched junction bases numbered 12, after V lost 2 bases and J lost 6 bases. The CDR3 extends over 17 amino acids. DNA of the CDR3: TGTGCCAGCAGCTTACACCGGGACAGGGCTATCAGTCAGCCCCAGCATTTT. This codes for CASSLHRDRAISQPQHF.

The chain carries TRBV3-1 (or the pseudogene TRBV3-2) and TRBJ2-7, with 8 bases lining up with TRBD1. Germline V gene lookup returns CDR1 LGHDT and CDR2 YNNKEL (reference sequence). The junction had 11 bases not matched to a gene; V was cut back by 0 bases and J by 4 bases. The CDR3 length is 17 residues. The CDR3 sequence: CASSQDYYRTGLYEQYF. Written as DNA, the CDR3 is TGTGCCAGCAGCCAAGACTATTATAGGACAGGGCTGTACGAGCAGTACTTC.

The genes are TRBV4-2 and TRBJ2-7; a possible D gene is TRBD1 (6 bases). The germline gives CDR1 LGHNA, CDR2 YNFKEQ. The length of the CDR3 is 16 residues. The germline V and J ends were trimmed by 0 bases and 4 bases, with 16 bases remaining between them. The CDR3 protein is CASSQDNSRGSYEQYF. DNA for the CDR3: TGTGCCAGCAGCCAAGATAACAGCAGGGGTAGTTACGAGCAGTACTTC.